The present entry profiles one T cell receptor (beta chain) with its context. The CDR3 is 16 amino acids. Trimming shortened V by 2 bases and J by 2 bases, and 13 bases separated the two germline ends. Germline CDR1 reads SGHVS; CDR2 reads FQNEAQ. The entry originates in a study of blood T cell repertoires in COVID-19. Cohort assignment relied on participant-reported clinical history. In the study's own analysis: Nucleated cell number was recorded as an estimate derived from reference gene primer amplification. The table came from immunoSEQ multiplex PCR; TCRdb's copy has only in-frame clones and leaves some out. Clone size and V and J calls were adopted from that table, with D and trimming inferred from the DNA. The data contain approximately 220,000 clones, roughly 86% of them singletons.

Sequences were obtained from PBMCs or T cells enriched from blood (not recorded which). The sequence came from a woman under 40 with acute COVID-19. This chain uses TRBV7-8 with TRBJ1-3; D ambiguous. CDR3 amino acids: CASSLQAVPTGNTIYF. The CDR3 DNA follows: TGTGCCAGCAGCTTACAAGCGGTGCCAACTGGAAACACCATATATTTT.